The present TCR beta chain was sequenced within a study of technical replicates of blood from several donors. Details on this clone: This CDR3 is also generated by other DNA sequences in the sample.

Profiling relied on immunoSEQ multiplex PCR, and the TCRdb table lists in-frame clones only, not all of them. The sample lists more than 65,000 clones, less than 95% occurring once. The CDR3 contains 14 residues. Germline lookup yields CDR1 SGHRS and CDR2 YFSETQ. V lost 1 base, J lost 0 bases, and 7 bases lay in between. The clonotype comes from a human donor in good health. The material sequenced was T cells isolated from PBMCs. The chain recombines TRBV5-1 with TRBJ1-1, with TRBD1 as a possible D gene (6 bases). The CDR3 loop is CASSLTGLNTEAFF. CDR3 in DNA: TGCGCCAGCAGCTTGACAGGGCTGAACACTGAAGCTTTCTTT.